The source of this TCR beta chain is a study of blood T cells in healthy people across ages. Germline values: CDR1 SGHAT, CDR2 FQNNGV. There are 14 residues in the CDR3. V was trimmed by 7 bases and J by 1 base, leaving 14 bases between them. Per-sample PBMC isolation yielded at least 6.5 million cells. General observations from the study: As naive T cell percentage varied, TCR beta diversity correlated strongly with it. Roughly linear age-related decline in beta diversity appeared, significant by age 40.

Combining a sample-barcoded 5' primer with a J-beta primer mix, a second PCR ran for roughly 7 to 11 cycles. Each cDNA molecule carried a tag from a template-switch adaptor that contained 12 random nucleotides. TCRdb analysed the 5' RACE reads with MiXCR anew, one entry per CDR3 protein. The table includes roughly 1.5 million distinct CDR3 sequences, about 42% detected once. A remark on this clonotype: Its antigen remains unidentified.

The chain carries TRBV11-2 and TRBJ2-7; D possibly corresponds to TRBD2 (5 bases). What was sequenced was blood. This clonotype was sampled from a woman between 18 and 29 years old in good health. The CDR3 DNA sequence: TGTGCCAGCACCAAAATGACGGGATCCTACGAGCAGTACTTC. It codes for CASTKMTGSYEQYF.